Below, 27 T cell receptor beta chains from the same sample are listed, as sequenced in a study of lymphopenia after photon versus proton radiotherapy. TCRdb's copy holds only in-frame clones and misses some; the assay was immunoSEQ multiplex PCR. This repertoire shows 70,000 to 95,000 clones, around four fifths found once; its top ten account for approximately 1.3%. The sample in question was peripheral blood, obtained from a patient treated with proton-based radiotherapy. The receptor set was obtained from a man aged 60-69 years with pancreatic cancer.

J is TRBJ2-1 and V is TRBV19, with D hard to call. Germline CDR1 and CDR2: LNHDA and SQIVND (reference sequence). The CDR3 sequence is 13 residues long. V was cut by 4 bases and J by 6 bases, with 10 bases left in between. DNA for the CDR3: TGTGCCAGTAGTAAATGGGATGCCAATGAGCAGTTCTTC. It translates to CASSKWDANEQFF.

The chain links TRBV5-1 to TRBJ1-1, with D maybe TRBD1 (6 bases). Trimming stripped 4 bases from V and 0 bases from J, with 13 bases between. The CDR3 totals 15 residues. The germline gives CDR1 SGHRS, CDR2 YFSETQ. CDR3 nucleotide sequence: TGCGCCAGCAGCCGACTAGGACAGTTGAACACTGAAGCTTTCTTT. Its translation is CASSRLGQLNTEAFF.

V gene TRBV20-1 combines with J gene TRBJ1-4; D remains ambiguous. The CDR3 extends over 11 amino acids. Germline V gives CDR1 DFQATT, CDR2 SNEGSKA (reference sequence). This CDR3 reads CTPTRGEKLFF. Written as DNA, the CDR3 is TGCACCCCCACCCGGGGTGAAAAACTGTTTTTT.

The chain uses TRBV28 and TRBJ1-2, with D unresolved. The CDR3 runs 13 residues. V was clipped by 2 bases and J by 0 bases, with 4 bases between them. Germline CDR1 MDHEN, CDR2 SYDVKM. The CDR3 DNA sequence: TGTGCCAGCAGTTTAATACCTAACTATGGCTACACCTTC. Translation gives CASSLIPNYGYTF.

This clone was observed once. The V and J genes are TRBV6-5 and TRBJ1-5; the match to TRBD1 covers 9 bases. This CDR3 spans 13 amino acids. With 10 bases clipped from V and 5 bases from J, the junction kept 6 bases outside the gene matches. CDR1 is MNHEY and CDR2 is SVGAGI in the germline V gene. Here the CDR3 DNA reads TGTGCCACCACGGGACAGGGCGATCAGCCCCAGCATTTT. Translation gives CATTGQGDQPQHF.

This clone has only a few counts. The CDR3 DNA is TGTGCCAGCACGACCGGGGACCCCGGGCGGCCCCAGCATTTT. It translates to CASTTGDPGRPQHF. This sequence joins TRBV28 and TRBJ1-5, with TRBD1 as a possible D gene (5 bases). Looked up from germline, CDR1 is MDHEN and CDR2 is SYDVKM. The V gene lost 7 bases and the J gene lost 9 bases, with 19 bases spanning the gap. The CDR3 is 14 amino acids.

The rearrangement links TRBV5-1 to TRBJ1-4; D gene unclear. This CDR3 has 16 residues. Germline V gene sequence: CDR1 SGHRS, CDR2 YFSETQ. Trimming pared 1 base from V and 0 bases from J, leaving 10 bases between. CDR3 region: CASSLRGFATNEKLFF. The CDR3, as DNA: TGCGCCAGCAGCTTGCGCGGATTTGCAACTAATGAAAAACTGTTTTTT. Together with reference TRBV5-1 and TRBJ1-4, the CDR3 gives the full variable domain: KAGVTQTPRYLIKTRGQQVTLSCSPISGHRSVSWYQQTPGQGLQFLFEYFSETQRNKGNFPGRFSGRQFSNSRSEMNVSTLELGDSALYLCASSLRGFATNEKLFFGSGTQLSVL.

This clone was seen just once. The genes are TRBV5-5 and TRBJ2-7; 7 nucleotides align to TRBD1. Germline V gene lookup returns CDR1 SGHKS and CDR2 YYEKEE (reference sequence). Germline trimming cut 0 bases from V and 4 bases from J; bases unmatched to any gene: 7. The CDR3 covers 15 residues. In nucleotides, the CDR3 is TGTGCCAGCAGCTTGGTAGGGACAGATAAGTACGAGCAGTACTTC. Protein product: CASSLVGTDKYEQYF. Looking up the rest from reference TRBV5-5 and TRBJ2-7 gives the full variable domain: DAGVTQSPTHLIKTRGQQVTLRCSPISGHKSVSWYQQVLGQGPQFIFQYYEKEERGRGNFPDRFSARQFPNYSSELNVNALLLGDSALYLCASSLVGTDKYEQYFGPGTRLTVT.

This rearrangement joins TRBV14 to TRBJ2-1, with D possibly TRBD1 on 5 matching bases. The CDR3 contains 14 residues. CDR1 is SGHDN, CDR2 FVKESK, per germline. Trimming took 6 bases from V and 4 from J, leaving 13 bases between them. The CDR3 DNA reads as TGTGCCAGCAGTCCAGGGTACCCGTACAATGAGCAGTTCTTC. Translated, it gives CASSPGYPYNEQFF.

The chain employs TRBV30 and TRBJ1-4, with 10 positions matching TRBD1. Germline assignment: CDR1 GTSNPN and CDR2 SVGIG (reference sequence). V shed 4 bases and J 5 bases; nucleotides not matched to a gene: 10. CDR3 size: 16 residues. The CDR3 sequence is CAWTGKGTGENEKLFF. The CDR3 bases are TGTGCCTGGACAGGGAAAGGGACAGGGGAAAATGAAAAACTGTTTTTT.

The J gene is TRBJ2-2, the V gene TRBV11-2; D ambiguous. V was pared by 5 bases and J by 4 bases, with 8 bases between. Germline V CDR1 and CDR2: SGHAT, FQNNGV. The CDR3 consists of 13 residues. The DNA of the CDR3 is TGTGCCAGCAGCCCATACGGCACCGGGGAGCTGTTTTTT. Protein product: CASSPYGTGELFF.

This rearrangement joins TRBV4-1 to TRBJ1-1; no firm D call. The length of the CDR3 is 20 residues. CDR1 and CDR2 from the germline V gene are MGHRA and YSYEKL. With 1 base removed from V and 0 bases from J, the gap between germline ends came to 24 bases. CDR3 residues: CASSQALLPVRNLMNTEAFF. The CDR3 bases are TGCGCCAGCAGCCAAGCCCTTCTCCCAGTACGTAACCTCATGAACACTGAAGCTTTCTTT.

This clone occurred once. The rearrangement uses TRBV7-2 and TRBJ2-3; D possibly uses TRBD1 or TRBD2 (5 bases each). Trimming pared 5 bases from V and 2 bases from J, leaving 11 bases between. This CDR3 comprises 14 residues. Germline values: CDR1 SGHTA, CDR2 FQGNSA. Here the CDR3 reads CASSGDLYTDTQYF. CDR3 bases: TGTGCCAGCAGCGGGGACCTCTACACAGATACGCAGTATTTT. Filled out from reference TRBV7-2 and TRBJ2-3, the complete variable domain reads GAGVSQSPSNKVTEKGKDVELRCDPISGHTALYWYRQSLGQGLEFLIYFQGNSAPDKSGLPSDRFSAERTGGSVSTLTIQRTQQEDSAVYLCASSGDLYTDTQYFGPGTRLTVL.

The V gene is TRBV5-8, the J gene TRBJ1-5; D call uncertain. Germline lookup yields CDR1 SGHTS and CDR2 YDEGEE. The CDR3 contains 16 residues. V was cut by 4 bases and J by 0 bases, with 14 bases left in between. CDR3 DNA: TGTGCCAGCAGCGTAGGGCAAACCGATAGCAATCAGCCCCAGCATTTT. It specifies CASSVGQTDSNQPQHF.

This clone showed up just a few times. The chain recombines TRBV6-5 with TRBJ1-2; TRBD1 matches 8 bases. Germline V gene sequence: CDR1 MNHEY, CDR2 SVGAGI. V was pared by 3 bases and J by 7 bases, with 4 bases of the junction left unmatched. The CDR3 sequence is 13 residues long. CDR3 region: CASSYGTGGGYTF. In nucleotides, the CDR3 is TGTGCCAGCAGTTATGGGACAGGAGGTGGCTACACCTTC.

The rearrangement uses TRBV13 and TRBJ2-7; TRBD2 matches 12 bases. Germline V lookup: CDR1 PRHDT, CDR2 FYEKMQ (reference sequence). This CDR3 contains 17 residues. V lost 2 bases to trimming and J lost 5 bases; unmatched junction nucleotides: 10. The CDR3 DNA reads TGTGCCAGCAGCTTATTGTCTAGCGGGAGGGCAGGCGACGAGCAGTACTTC. As protein: CASSLLSSGRAGDEQYF.

The chain links TRBV19 to TRBJ1-1, with TRBD1 matching 9 bases. Germline-derived CDR1 and CDR2 are LNHDA and SQIVND (reference sequence). J gave up 8 bases and V 1 base, and 14 bases lay outside the gene matches. The CDR3 spans 17 residues. CDR3 nucleotide sequence: TGTGCCAGTAGTATAGGGACAGGGGTTCCGGTCCTGACCGAAGCTTTCTTT. Protein: CASSIGTGVPVLTEAFF.

The chain carries TRBV4-3 and TRBJ2-2; tentatively, D is TRBD2 (5 bases). Germline V lookup: CDR1 LGHNA, CDR2 YSLEER. Trimming shortened V by 0 bases and J by 3 bases, and 14 bases separated the two germline ends. The CDR3 runs to 17 residues. The CDR3 protein is CASSQDPGLQYTGELFF. CDR3 nucleotide sequence: TGCGCCAGCAGCCAAGACCCTGGACTCCAATACACCGGGGAGCTGTTTTTT.

This clone occurred once. The chain combines TRBV9 with TRBJ2-5; 13 bases map to TRBD2. The CDR3 is 16 amino acids. V shed 3 bases and J 2 bases; nucleotides not matched to a gene: 4. Germline V gene sequence: CDR1 SGDLS, CDR2 YYNGEE. The CDR3 region is CASSEPGLAGQETQYF. The CDR3 region has the DNA TGTGCCAGCAGCGAGCCGGGACTAGCGGGACAAGAGACCCAGTACTTC.

The V call is TRBV9, the J call TRBJ1-1; D unresolved. There are 15 residues in the CDR3. Germline CDR1 reads SGDLS; CDR2 reads YYNGEE. Trimming stripped 4 bases from V and 3 bases from J, with 16 bases between. CDR3 DNA sequence: TGTGCCAGCAGCCCCCGCGTCTACGGAGACACTGAAGCTTTCTTT. It translates to CASSPRVYGDTEAFF. The full variable domain, rest sourced from reference TRBV9 and TRBJ1-1, is DSGVTQTPKHLITATGQRVTLRCSPRSGDLSVYWYQQSLDQGLQFLIQYYNGEERAKGNILERFSAQQFPDLHSELNLSSLELGDSALYFCASSPRVYGDTEAFFGQGTRLTVV.

The chain couples TRBV11-2 to TRBJ2-7, with D maybe TRBD2 (5 bases). Germline V CDR1 and CDR2: SGHAT, FQNNGV. V dropped 0 bases and J dropped 0 bases, with 9 bases sitting between them. CDR3 length equals 15 residues. The CDR3 sequence is CASSLDAGPSYEQYF. The CDR3 DNA sequence: TGTGCCAGCAGCTTAGATGCGGGCCCCTCCTACGAGCAGTACTTC.

The chain is built from TRBV10-2 and TRBJ2-1; 13 nucleotides match TRBD2. The CDR3 has 15 amino acids. J gave up 8 bases and V 3 bases, and 4 bases lay outside the gene matches. Germline V lookup: CDR1 WSHSY, CDR2 SAAADI. The CDR3 loop is CASSEGLAGVDEQFF. The CDR3 nucleotides read TGCGCCAGCAGTGAAGGACTAGCGGGAGTAGATGAGCAGTTCTTC.

V and J are TRBV5-1 and TRBJ1-2; no reliable D call. The CDR3 is 15 residues long. Looked up from germline, CDR1 is SGHRS and CDR2 is YFSETQ. V shed 0 bases and J shed 4 bases, with 13 bases lying between them. CDR3: CASSLEFGVSYGYTF. CDR3 nucleotides: TGCGCCAGCAGCTTGGAGTTCGGGGTCTCCTATGGCTACACCTTC.

As concerns this clone: Sequence at one end of the junction differs from germline and may be a read error. The J gene is TRBJ2-2, the V gene TRBV5-1; 7 bases are shared with TRBD2. The CDR3 runs 15 residues. The germline V gene encodes CDR1 SGHRS and CDR2 YFSETQ. The DNA for the CDR3 is TGCGCCAGCAGACTGAGCGGGAAGAACACCGAGGAGCTGTTTTTT. This sequence encodes CASRLSGKNTEELFF.

V is TRBV30 and J is TRBJ2-6, with a tentative D call TRBD2 (6 bases). V lost 0 bases and J lost 2, with 8 bases in between. This CDR3 has 15 amino acids. Germline CDR1 reads GTSNPN; CDR2 reads SVGIG (reference sequence). CDR3 sequence reads: CAWSVLATGANVLTF. The CDR3 region has the DNA TGTGCCTGGAGTGTACTAGCAACTGGGGCCAACGTCCTGACTTTC.

The chain carries TRBV4-1 and TRBJ2-1; 9 bases line up with TRBD2. V was clipped by 3 bases and J by 9 bases; unmatched bases: 12. The V gene's germline CDR1 is MGHRA and CDR2 YSYEKL. The CDR3 extends over 16 amino acids. In nucleotides, the CDR3 is TGCGCCAGCAGCCAGAGGGCGGCGGGAGGGCCATTTGAGCAGTTCTTC. Translated, it gives CASSQRAAGGPFEQFF.

This rearrangement joins TRBV2 to TRBJ2-3; D is perhaps TRBD2 (6 bases). There are 12 residues in the CDR3. Germline CDR1 and CDR2: SNHLY and FYNNEI. The V and J ends lost 6 bases and 3 bases respectively, with 7 bases between them. This CDR3 reads CASRRDTDTQYF. The CDR3 nucleotides are TGTGCCAGCAGGCGGGATACAGATACGCAGTATTTT. Filled out from reference TRBV2 and TRBJ2-3, the complete variable domain reads EPEVTQTPSHQVTQMGQEVILRCVPISNHLYFYWYRQILGQKVEFLVSFYNNEISEKSEIFDDQFSVERPDGSNFTLKIRSTKLEDSAMYFCASRRDTDTQYFGPGTRLTVL.